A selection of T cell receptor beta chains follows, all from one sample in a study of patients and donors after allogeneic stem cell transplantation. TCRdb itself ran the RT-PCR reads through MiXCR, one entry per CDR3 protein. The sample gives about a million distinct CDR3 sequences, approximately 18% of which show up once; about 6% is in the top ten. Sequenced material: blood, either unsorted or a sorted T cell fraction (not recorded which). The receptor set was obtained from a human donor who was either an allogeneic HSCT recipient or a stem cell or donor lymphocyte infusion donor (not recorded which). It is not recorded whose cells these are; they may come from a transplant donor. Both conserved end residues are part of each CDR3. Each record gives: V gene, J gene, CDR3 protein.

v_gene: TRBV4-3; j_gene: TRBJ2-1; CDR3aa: CASSQAPKGASSYNEQFF
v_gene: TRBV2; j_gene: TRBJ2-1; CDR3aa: CASGLSPRTSGGDEQFF
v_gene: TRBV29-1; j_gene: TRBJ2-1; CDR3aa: CSVALAGSYNEQFF
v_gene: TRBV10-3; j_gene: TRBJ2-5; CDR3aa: CAAAPQLARQETQYF
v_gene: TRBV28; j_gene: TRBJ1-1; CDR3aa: CASSPTRTANTEAFF
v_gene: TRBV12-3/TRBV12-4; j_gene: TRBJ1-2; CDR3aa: CASSLLAARGYGYTF
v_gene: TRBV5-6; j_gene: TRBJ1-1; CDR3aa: CASSFTGARTEAFF
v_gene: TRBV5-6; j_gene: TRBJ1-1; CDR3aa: CASRAGLNTEAFF
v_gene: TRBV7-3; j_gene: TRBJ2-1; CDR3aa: CASSLTFRAAGGQGNEQFF
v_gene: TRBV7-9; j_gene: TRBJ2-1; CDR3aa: CATTGTSGREGYNEQFF
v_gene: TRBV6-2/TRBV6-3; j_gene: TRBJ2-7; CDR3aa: CASSSARLAGVYEQYF
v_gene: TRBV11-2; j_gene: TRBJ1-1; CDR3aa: CASSLANRGMNTEAFF
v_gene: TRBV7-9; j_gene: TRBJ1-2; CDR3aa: CASSNPAGLWYGYTF
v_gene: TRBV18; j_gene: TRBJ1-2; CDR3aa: CASSPGNRPPRRNYGYTF
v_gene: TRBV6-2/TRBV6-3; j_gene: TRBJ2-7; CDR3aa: CASSYSRDGSWSAGNEQYF
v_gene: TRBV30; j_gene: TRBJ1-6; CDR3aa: CAWSPGPRWHF
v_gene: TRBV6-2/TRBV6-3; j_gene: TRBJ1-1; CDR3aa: CASGIEAFF
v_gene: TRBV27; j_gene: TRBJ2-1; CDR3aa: CASGQLNEQFF
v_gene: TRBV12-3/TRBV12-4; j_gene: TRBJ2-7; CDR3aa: CASSSPYYEQYF
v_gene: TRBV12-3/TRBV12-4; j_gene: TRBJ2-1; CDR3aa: CASSLAAEQFF
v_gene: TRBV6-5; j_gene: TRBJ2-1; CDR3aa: CASSYGSLNEQFF
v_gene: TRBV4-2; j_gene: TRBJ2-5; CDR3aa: CASSQEIAGLKTQYF
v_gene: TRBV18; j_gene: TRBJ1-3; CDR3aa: CASSPGLATISGNTIYF
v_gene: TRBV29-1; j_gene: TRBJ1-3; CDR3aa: CSVAVSEGHGSGNTIYF
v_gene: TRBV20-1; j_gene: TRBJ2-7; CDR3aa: CSAKPGISSYEQYF
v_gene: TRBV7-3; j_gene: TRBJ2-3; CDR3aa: CASSLRSTPGTDTQYF
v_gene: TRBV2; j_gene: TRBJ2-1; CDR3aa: CTSGVNSGAYNEQFF
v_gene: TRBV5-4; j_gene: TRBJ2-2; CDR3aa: CASSLQASLKNGELFF
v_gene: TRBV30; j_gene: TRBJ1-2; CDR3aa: CAWASGTEASGYTF
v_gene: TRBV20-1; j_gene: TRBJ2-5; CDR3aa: CSARDLIGAPETQYF
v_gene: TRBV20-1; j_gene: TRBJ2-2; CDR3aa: CSASRGRAAGELFF
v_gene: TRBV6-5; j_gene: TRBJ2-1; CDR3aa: CASSYDERSSYNEQFF
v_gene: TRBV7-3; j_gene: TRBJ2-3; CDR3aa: CASSHGAKTDTQYF
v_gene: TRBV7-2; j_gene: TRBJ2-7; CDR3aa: CASSRTGGGGIYEQYF
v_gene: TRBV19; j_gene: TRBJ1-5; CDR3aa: CASSIAQGNQPQHF
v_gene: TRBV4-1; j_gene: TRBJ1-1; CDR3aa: CASSQDRVGGRSAFF
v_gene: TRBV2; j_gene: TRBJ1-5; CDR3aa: CASSEQAGNQPQHF
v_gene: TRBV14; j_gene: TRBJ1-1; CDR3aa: CASSQSPMGANTEAFF
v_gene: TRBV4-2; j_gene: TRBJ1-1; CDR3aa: CASSQVGQTGRTEAFF
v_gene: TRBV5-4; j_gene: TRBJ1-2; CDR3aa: CASSIQTNYGYTF
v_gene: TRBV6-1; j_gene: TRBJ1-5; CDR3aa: CASAAGASNQPQHF
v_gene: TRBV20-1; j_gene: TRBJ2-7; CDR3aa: CSASGQGVYEQYF
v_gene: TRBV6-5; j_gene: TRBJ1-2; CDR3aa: CASSYSGRQSGYTF
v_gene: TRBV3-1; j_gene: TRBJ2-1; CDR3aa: CASSHLNRTYNEQFF
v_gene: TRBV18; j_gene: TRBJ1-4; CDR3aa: CASSQMTGPNEKLFF
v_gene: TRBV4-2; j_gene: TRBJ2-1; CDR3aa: CASSLTSGAGEEQFF
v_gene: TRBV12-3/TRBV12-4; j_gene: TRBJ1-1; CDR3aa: CASSLKGAPEAFF
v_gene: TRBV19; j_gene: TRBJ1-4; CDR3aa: CASSPRDRMNEKLFF
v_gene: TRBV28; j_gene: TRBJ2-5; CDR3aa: CASSRFSGQLRETQYF
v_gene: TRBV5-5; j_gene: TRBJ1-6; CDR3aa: CASSLAQGLPPLHF
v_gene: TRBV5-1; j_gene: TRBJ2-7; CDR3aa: CASSPGTSGYEQYF
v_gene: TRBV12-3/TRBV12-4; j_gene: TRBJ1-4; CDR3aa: CATNAGGGKLFF
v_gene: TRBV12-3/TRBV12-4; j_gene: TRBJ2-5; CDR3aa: CASSPRTGVGETQYF